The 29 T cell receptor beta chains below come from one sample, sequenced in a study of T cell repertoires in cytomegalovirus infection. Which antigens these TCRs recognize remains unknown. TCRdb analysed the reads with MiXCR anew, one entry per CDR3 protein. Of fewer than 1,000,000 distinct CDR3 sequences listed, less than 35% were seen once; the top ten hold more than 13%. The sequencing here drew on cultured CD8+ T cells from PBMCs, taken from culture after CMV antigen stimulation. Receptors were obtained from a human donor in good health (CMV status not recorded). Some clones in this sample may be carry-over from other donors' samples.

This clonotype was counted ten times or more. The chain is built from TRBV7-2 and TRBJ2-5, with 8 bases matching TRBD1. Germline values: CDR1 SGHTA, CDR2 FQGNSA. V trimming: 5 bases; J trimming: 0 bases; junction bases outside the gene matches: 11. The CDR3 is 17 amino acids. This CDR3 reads CASSPGVPTGDQETQYF. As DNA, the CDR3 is TGTGCCAGCAGCCCAGGGGTCCCGACAGGGGACCAAGAGACCCAGTACTTC.

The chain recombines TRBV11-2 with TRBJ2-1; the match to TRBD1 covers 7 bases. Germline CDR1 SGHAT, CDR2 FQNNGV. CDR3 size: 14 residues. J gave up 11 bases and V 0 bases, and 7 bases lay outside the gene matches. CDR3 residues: CASSLDSGQTKQFF. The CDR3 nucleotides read TGTGCCAGCAGCTTAGACTCGGGACAGACTAAGCAGTTCTTC.

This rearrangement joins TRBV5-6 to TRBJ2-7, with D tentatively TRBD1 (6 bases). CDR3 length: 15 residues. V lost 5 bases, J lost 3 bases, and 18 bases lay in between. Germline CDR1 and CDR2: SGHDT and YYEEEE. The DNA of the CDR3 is TGTGCCAGCAGTTTTGAGGACAGCGCCCTCTACGAGCAGTACTTC. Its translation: CASSFEDSALYEQYF.

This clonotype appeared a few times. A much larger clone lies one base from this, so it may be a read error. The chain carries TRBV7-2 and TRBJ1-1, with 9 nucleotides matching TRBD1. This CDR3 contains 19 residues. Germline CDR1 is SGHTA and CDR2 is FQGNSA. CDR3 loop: CASGLDRLGRDRENTEAFF. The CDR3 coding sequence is TGTGCCAGCGGCTTAGATCGTCTGGGTCGGGACAGGGAGAACACTGAAGCTTTCTTT.

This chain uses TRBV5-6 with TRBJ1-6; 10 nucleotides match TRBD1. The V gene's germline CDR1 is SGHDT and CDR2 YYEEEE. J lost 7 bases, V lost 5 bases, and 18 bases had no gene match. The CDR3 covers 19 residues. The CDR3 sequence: CASRTIGTGDSNRNSPLHF. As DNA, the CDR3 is TGTGCCAGCAGAACTATCGGGACAGGGGACTCCAACCGGAATTCACCCCTCCACTTT.

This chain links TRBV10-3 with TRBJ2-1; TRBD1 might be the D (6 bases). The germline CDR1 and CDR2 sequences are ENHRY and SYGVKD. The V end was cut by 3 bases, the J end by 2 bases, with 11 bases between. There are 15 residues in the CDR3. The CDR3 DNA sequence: TGTGCCATCAGTGAAAGTGGGGGCACCTACAATGAGCAGTTCTTC. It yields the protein CAISESGGTYNEQFF.

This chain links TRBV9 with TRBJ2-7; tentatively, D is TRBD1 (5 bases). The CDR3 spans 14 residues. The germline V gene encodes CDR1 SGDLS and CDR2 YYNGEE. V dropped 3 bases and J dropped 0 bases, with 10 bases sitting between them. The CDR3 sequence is CASSGSGRSYEQYF. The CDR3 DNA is TGTGCCAGCAGCGGGTCAGGGCGCTCCTACGAGCAGTACTTC.

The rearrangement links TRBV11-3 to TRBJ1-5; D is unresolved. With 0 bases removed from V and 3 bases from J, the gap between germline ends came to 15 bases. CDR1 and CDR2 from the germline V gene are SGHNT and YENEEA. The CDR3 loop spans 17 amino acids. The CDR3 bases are TGTGCCAGCAGCTTAGATAAGGAAGGCACTCTCAATCAGCCCCAGCATTTT. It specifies CASSLDKEGTLNQPQHF.

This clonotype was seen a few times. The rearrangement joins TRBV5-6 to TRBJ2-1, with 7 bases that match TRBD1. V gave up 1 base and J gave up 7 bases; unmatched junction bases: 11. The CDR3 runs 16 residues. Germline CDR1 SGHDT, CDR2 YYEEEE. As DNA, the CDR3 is TGTGCCAGCAGCTTGAGTGCCGGACAGGTGCTGAATGAGCAGTTCTTC. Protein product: CASSLSAGQVLNEQFF.

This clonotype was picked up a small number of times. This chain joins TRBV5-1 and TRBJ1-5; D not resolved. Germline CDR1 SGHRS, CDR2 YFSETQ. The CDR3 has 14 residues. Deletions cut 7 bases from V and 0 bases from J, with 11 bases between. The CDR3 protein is CASGPSYSNQPQHF. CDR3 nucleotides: TGCGCCAGCGGCCCGAGCTATAGCAATCAGCCCCAGCATTTT.

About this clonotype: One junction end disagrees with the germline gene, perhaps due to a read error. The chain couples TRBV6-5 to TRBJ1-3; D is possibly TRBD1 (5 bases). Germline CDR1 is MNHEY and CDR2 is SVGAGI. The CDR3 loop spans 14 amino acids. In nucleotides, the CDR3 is TGTGTCAGCACGAAAGGGGAGAACGGAAACACCATATATTTT. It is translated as CVSTKGENGNTIYF.

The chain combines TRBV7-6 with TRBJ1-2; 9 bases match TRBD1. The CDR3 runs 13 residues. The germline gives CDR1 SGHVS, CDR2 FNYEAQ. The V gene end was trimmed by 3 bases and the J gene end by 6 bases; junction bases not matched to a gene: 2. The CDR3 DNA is TGTGCCAGCAGCTTCCGGACAGGGGATGGCTACACCTTC. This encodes CASSFRTGDGYTF.

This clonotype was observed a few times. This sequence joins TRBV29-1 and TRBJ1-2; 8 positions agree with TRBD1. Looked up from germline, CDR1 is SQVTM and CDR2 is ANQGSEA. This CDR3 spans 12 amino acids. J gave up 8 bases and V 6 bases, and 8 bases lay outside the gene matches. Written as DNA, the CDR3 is TGCAGCGTAGCAGGGGGCGGGGGAGGCTACACCTTC. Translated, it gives CSVAGGGGGYTF.

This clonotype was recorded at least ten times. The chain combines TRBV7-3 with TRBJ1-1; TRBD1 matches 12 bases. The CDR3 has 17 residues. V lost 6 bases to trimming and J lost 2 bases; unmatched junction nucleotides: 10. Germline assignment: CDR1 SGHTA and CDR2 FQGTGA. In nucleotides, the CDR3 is TGTGCCAGCAGTCCTCCGGGACAGGGGGCGCGAAACACTGAAGCTTTCTTT. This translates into CASSPPGQGARNTEAFF.

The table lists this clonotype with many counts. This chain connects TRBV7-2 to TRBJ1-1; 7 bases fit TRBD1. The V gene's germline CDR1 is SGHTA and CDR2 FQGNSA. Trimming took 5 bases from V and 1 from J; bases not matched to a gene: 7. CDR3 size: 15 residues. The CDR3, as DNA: TGTGCCAGCAGCCTACACAGGGGAGCGAACACTGAAGCTTTCTTT. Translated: CASSLHRGANTEAFF.

CDR3 nucleotides: TGTGCCAGCAGTTACTCGAGGGACAGCCTTCACGGATCCTATGGCTACACCTTC. This gives the protein CASSYSRDSLHGSYGYTF. The chain is built from TRBV6-2 or TRBV6-3 and TRBJ1-2; 7 bases line up with TRBD1. From germline, CDR1 is MNHEY and CDR2 SVGEGT. The CDR3 spans 18 residues. Trimming removed 0 bases from V and 4 bases from J; junction bases left unmatched: 14.

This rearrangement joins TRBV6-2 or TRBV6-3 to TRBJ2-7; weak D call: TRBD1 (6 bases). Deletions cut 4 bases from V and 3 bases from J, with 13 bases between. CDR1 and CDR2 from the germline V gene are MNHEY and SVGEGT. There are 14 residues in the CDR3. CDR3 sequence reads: CASSSPGTSYEQYV. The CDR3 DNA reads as TGTGCCAGCAGTTCACCAGGGACAAGCTACGAGCAGTACGTC.

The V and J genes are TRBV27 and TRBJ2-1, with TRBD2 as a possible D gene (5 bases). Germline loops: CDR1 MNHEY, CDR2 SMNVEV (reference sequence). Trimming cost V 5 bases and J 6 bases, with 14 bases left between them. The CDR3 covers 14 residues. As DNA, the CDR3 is TGTGCCAGCAGTCCAACCCAAGGAGGCAATGAGCAGTTCTTC. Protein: CASSPTQGGNEQFF.

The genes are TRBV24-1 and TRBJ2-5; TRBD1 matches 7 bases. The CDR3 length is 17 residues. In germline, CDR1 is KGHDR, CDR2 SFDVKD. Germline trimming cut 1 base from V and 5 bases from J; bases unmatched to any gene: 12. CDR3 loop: CATSDLSGQVARETQYF. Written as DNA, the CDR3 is TGTGCCACCAGTGATTTAAGCGGACAGGTAGCGAGGGAGACCCAGTACTTC.

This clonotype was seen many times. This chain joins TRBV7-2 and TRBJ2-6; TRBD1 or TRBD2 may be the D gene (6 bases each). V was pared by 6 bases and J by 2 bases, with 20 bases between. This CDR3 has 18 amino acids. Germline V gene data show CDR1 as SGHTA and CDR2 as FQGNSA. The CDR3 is CASRGGWGAYAGANVLTF. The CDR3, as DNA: TGTGCCAGCAGGGGGGGATGGGGGGCCTACGCTGGGGCCAACGTCCTGACTTTC.

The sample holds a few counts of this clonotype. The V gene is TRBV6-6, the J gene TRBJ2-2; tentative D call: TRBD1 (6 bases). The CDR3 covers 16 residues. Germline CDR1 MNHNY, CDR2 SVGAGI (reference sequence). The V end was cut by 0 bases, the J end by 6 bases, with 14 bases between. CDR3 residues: CASSYSTGFLSGELFF. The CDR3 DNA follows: TGTGCCAGCAGTTACTCAACAGGGTTTTTGTCCGGGGAGCTGTTTTTT.

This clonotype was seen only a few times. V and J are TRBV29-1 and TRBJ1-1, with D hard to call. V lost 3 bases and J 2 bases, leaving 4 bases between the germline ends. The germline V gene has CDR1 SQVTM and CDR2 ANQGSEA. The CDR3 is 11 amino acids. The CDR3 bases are TGCAGCGTTGATTCTAACACTGAAGCTTTCTTT. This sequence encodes CSVDSNTEAFF.

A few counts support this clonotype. The CDR3 sequence: CASSERPPDSGNTIYF. The CDR3 DNA reads as TGTGCCAGCAGTGAACGTCCACCAGACTCTGGAAACACCATATATTTT. The chain couples TRBV2 to TRBJ1-3, with D hard to call. The CDR3 spans 16 residues. Trimming cost V 2 bases and J 0 bases, with 11 bases left between them. CDR1 and CDR2 from the germline V gene are SNHLY and FYNNEI.

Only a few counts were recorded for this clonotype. The CDR3 loop is CASSYRDSGTGEQYF. The CDR3 DNA sequence: TGTGCCAGCAGTTACCGGGACAGTGGAACCGGCGAGCAGTACTTC. The chain combines TRBV6-6 with TRBJ2-7, with 7 bases lining up with TRBD1. V lost 2 bases and J lost 6; bases outside the gene matches: 10. This CDR3 is 15 amino acids long. Germline V gene sequence: CDR1 MNHNY, CDR2 SVGAGI (reference sequence).

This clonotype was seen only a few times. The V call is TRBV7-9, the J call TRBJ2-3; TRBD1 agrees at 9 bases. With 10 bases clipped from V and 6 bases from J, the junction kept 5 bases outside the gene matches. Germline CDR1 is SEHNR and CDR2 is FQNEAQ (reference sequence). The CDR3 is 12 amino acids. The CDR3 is CATGTGKDTQYF. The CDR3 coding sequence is TGTGCCACCGGGACAGGGAAGGATACGCAGTATTTT.

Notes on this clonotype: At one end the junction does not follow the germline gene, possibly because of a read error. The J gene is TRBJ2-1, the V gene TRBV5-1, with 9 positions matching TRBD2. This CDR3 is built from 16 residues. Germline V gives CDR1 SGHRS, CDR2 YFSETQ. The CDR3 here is CASSYLAGGPYNEQFF. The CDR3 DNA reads TGTGCCAGCAGTTACTTGGCGGGGGGGCCCTACAATGAGCAGTTCTTC.

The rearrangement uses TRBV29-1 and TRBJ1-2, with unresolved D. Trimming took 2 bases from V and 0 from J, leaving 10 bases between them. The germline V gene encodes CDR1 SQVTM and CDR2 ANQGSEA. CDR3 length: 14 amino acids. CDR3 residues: CSVESGRANYGYTF. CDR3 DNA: TGCAGCGTTGAATCAGGACGAGCTAACTATGGCTACACCTTC.

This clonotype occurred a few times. Here the CDR3 reads CASRSGPTSNEKLFF. The CDR3 DNA reads as TGTGCCAGCAGATCGGGACCGACGTCTAATGAAAAACTGTTTTTT. V and J are TRBV7-9 and TRBJ1-4, with TRBD1 as a possible D gene (5 bases). This CDR3 region has 15 residues. V gave up 6 bases and J gave up 3 bases, with 14 bases separating them. Germline loops: CDR1 SEHNR, CDR2 FQNEAQ (reference sequence).

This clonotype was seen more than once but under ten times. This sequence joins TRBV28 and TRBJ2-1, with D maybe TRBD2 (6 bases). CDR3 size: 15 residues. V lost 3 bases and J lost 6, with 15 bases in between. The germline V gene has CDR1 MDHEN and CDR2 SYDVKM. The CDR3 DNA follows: TGTGCCAGCAGTTTGTGGGTAGGGGAGGTCAATGAGCAGTTCTTC. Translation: CASSLWVGEVNEQFF.